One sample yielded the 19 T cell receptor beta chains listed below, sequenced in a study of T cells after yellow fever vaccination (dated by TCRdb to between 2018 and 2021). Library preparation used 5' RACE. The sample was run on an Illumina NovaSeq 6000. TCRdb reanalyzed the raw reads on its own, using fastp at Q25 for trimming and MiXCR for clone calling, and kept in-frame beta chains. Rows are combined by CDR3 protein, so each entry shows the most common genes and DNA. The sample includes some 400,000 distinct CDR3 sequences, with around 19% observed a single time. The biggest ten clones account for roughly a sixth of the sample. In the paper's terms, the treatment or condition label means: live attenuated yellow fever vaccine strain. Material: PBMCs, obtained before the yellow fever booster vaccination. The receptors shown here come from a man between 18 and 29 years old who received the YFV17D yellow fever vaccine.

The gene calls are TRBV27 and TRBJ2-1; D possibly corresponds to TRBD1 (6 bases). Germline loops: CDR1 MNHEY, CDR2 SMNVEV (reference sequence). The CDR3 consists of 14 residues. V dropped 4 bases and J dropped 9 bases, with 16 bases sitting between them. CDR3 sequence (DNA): TGTGCCAGCAGTTCTCAGGGGCTATTTCGTGAGCAGTTCTTC. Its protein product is CASSSQGLFREQFF.

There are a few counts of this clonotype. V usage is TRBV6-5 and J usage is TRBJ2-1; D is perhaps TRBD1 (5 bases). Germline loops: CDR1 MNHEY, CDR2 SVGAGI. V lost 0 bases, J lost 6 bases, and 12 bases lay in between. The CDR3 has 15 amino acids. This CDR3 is CASSYSLAGSNEQFF. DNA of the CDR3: TGTGCCAGCAGTTACTCGTTAGCAGGGTCCAATGAGCAGTTCTTC.

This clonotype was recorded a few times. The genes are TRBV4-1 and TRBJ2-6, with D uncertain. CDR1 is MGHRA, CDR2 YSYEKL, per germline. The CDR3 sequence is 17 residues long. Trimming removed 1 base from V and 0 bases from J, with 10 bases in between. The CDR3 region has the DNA TGCGCCAGCAGCCAAGTCAGCCCGATCTCTGGGGCCAACGTCCTGACTTTC. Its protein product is CASSQVSPISGANVLTF.

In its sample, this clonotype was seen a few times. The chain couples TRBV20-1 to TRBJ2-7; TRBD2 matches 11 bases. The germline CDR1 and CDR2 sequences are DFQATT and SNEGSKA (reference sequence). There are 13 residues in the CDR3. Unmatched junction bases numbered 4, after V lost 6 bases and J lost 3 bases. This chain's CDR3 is CSAIAGGFYEQYF. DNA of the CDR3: TGCAGTGCGATAGCGGGGGGGTTCTACGAGCAGTACTTC.

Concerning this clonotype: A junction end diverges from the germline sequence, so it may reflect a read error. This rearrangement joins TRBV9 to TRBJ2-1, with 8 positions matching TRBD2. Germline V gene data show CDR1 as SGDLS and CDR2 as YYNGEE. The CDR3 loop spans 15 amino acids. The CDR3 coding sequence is TGTGCCAGCAGCGTAGATGAGCGGGGGTACACTGAGCAGTTCTTC. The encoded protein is CASSVDERGYTEQFF.

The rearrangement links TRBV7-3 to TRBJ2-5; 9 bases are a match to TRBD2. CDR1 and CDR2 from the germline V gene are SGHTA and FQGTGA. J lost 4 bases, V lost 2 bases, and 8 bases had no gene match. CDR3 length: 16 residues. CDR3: CASSLFEAGGPETQYF. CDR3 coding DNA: TGTGCCAGCAGCTTATTTGAAGCGGGGGGCCCAGAGACCCAGTACTTC.

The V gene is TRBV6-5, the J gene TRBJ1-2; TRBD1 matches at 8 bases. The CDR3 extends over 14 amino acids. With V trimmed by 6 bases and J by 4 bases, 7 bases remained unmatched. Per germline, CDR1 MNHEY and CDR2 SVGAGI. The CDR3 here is CASRQTGVTYGYTF. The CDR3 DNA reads TGTGCCAGCAGACAGACAGGGGTTACCTATGGCTACACCTTC.

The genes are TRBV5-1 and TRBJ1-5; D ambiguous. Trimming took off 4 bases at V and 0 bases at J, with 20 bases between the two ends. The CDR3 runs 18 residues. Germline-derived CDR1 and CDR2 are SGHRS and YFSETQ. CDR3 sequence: CASSQHPAEADSNQPQHF. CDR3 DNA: TGCGCCAGCAGCCAACATCCCGCAGAAGCGGATAGCAATCAGCCCCAGCATTTT.

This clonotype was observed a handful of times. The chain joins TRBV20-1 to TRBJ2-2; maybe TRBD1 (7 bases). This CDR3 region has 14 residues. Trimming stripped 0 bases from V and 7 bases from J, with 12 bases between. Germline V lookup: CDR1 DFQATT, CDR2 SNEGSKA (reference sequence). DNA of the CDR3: TGCAGTGCTAGAGACAGGGGGGCCCTCGGGGAGCTGTTTTTT. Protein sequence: CSARDRGALGELFF.

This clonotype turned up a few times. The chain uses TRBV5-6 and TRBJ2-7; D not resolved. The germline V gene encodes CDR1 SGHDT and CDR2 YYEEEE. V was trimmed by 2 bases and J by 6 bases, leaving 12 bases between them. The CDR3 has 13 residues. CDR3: CASSLWSPGEQYF. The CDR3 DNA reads TGTGCCAGCAGCTTATGGTCCCCAGGCGAGCAGTACTTC. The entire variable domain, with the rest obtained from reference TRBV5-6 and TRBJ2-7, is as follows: DAGVTQSPTHLIKTRGQQVTLRCSPKSGHDTVSWYQQALGQGPQFIFQYYEEEERQRGNFPDRFSGHQFPNYSSELNVNALLLGDSALYLCASSLWSPGEQYFGPGTRLTVT.

The CDR3 here is CASSDRDRVGNEQFF. The CDR3 DNA sequence: TGTGCCAGCAGTGACAGGGACAGGGTGGGCAATGAGCAGTTCTTC. This chain connects TRBV25-1 to TRBJ2-1, with TRBD1 matching 9 bases. Germline V lookup: CDR1 MGHDK, CDR2 SYGVNS. The length of the CDR3 is 15 residues. The J segment lost 6 bases and the V segment lost 3 bases, leaving 6 bases of the junction unmatched.

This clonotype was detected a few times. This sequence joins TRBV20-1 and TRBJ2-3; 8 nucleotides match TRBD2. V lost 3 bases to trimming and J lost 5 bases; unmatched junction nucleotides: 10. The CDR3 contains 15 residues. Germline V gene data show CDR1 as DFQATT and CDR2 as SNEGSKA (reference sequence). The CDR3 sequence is CSARAFRGGLDTQYF. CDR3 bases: TGCAGTGCTAGGGCCTTTCGGGGGGGCCTAGATACGCAGTATTTT.

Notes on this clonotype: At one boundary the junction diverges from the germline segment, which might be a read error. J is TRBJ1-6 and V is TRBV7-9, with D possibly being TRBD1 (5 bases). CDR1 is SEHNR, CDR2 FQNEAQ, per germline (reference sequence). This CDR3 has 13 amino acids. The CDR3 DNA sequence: TGTGCCAGCAGACCCAGAGGGGATTCGCCCCTCCACTTT. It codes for CASRPRGDSPLHF. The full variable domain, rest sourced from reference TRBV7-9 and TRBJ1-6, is DTGVSQNPRHKITKRGQNVTFRCDPISEHNRLYWYRQTLGQGPEFLTYFQNEAQLEKSRLLSDRFSAERPKGSFSTLEIQRTEQGDSAMYLCASRPRGDSPLHFGNGTRLTVT.

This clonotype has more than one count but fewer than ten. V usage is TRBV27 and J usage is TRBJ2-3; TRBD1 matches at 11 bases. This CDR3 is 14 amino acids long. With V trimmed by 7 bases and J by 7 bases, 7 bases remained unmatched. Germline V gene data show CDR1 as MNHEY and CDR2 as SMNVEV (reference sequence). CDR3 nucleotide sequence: TGTGCCAGCAATAAAGGACAGGGGGCGAATACGCAGTATTTT. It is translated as CASNKGQGANTQYF.

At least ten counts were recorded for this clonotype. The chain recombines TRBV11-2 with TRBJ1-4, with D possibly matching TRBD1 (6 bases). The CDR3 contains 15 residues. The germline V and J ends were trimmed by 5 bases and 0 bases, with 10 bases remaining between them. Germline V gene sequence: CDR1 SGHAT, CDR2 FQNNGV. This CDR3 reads CASSGGGPTNEKLFF. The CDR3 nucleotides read TGTGCCAGCAGCGGAGGGGGTCCAACTAATGAAAAACTGTTTTTT.

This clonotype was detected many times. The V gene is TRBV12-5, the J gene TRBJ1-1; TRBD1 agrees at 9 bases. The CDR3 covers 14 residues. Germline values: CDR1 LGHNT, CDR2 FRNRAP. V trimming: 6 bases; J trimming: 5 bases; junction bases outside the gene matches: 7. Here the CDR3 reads CASGAGTGITEAFF. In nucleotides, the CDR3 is TGTGCTAGTGGCGCTGGGACAGGGATAACTGAAGCTTTCTTT.

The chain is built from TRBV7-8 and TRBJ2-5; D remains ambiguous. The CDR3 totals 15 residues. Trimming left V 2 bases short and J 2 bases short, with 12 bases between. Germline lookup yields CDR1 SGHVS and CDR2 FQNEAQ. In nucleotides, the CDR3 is TGTGCCAGCAGCTTACTCGATGGTTTTCAAGAGACCCAGTACTTC. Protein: CASSLLDGFQETQYF.

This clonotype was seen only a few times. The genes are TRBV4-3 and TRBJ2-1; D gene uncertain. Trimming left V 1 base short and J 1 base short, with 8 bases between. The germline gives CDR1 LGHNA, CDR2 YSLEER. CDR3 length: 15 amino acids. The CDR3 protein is CASSQAAYSYNEQFF. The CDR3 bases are TGCGCCAGCAGCCAAGCCGCGTATTCCTACAATGAGCAGTTCTTC.

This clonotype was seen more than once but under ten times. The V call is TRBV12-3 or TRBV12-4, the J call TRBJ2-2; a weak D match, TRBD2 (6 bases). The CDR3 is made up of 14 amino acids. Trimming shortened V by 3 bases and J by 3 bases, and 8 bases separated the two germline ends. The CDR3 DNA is TGTGCCAGCAGTTTCCGCGGGGACACCGGGGAGCTGTTTTTT. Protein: CASSFRGDTGELFF.